This entry lists 17 T cell receptor beta chains sequenced from one sample in a study of radiotherapy plus CTLA-4 blockade in lung cancer. Sequencing was performed with immunoSEQ multiplex PCR; in TCRdb, only in-frame clones are kept and a portion is missing. The profile shows roughly 100,000 clones, around 83% of them singletons. The starting material was peripheral blood, obtained from a patient treated with radiotherapy plus ipilimumab. These TCRs come from a human donor with non-small cell lung cancer who had a partial response to radiotherapy plus ipilimumab.

The CDR3 region is CASISGTPPYEQYF. The DNA for the CDR3 is TGTGCCAGCATCAGCGGGACGCCTCCCTACGAGCAGTACTTC. The chain joins TRBV6-6 to TRBJ2-7; 7 bases are a match to TRBD2. The CDR3 runs to 14 residues. CDR1 MNHNY and CDR2 SVGAGI come from the germline V gene (reference sequence). Trimming removed 7 bases from V and 2 bases from J; junction bases left unmatched: 8.

The chain joins TRBV5-1 to TRBJ2-3; 8 nucleotides agree with TRBD2. With V trimmed by 4 bases and J by 3 bases, 4 bases remained unmatched. This CDR3 has 14 amino acids. The germline gives CDR1 SGHRS, CDR2 YFSETQ. The CDR3 DNA reads TGCGCCAGCAGCCAGGGACTAGATACAGATACGCAGTATTTT. Encoded protein: CASSQGLDTDTQYF.

The chain links TRBV11-2 to TRBJ2-6; D gene uncertain. Germline-derived CDR1 and CDR2 are SGHAT and FQNNGV. Trimming pared 2 bases from V and 0 bases from J, leaving 5 bases between. The CDR3 contains 15 residues. The CDR3 coding sequence is TGTGCCAGCAGCTTACAGAACTCTGGGGCCAACGTCCTGACTTTC. This encodes CASSLQNSGANVLTF.

This clone came up a few times. The CDR3 nucleotides read TGTGCCAGTAACCACGGGAGATTCCAAAACATTCAGTACTTC. It is translated as CASNHGRFQNIQYF. The chain is built from TRBV19 and TRBJ2-4, with D possibly matching TRBD2 (6 bases). Germline CDR1 and CDR2: LNHDA and SQIVND (reference sequence). The CDR3 has 14 amino acids. Trimming removed 7 bases from V and 5 bases from J, with 15 bases in between.

The chain employs TRBV6-5 and TRBJ1-1; D gene ambiguous. Germline V gene sequence: CDR1 MNHEY, CDR2 SVGAGI. CDR3 length equals 14 residues. V was shortened by 5 bases and J by 1 base, with 11 bases between the two germline ends. The CDR3 loop reads CASSITDGNTEAFF. The CDR3 DNA reads as TGTGCCAGCAGTATCACTGATGGGAACACTGAAGCTTTCTTT.

The J gene is TRBJ2-5, the V gene TRBV5-1; TRBD2 matches 7 bases. The trim removed 4 bases at V and 2 bases at J, leaving 2 bases unmatched. The CDR3 has 13 amino acids. Germline V gene sequence: CDR1 SGHRS, CDR2 YFSETQ. The CDR3 region is CASSRRGQETQYF. CDR3 sequence (DNA): TGCGCCAGCAGCCGGCGGGGGCAAGAGACCCAGTACTTC.

The table lists this clone with a count of one. This chain joins TRBV7-3 and TRBJ2-1; 12 nucleotides agree with TRBD2. There are 15 residues in the CDR3. Germline V gene sequence: CDR1 SGHTA, CDR2 FQGTGA. V lost 5 bases, J lost 7 bases, and 6 bases stayed unmatched. The CDR3 here is CASSPPSGRANEQFF. The CDR3 bases are TGTGCCAGCAGCCCCCCTAGCGGGAGGGCGAATGAGCAGTTCTTC.

V gene TRBV18 combines with J gene TRBJ2-4; TRBD2 is a possible D gene (6 bases). The CDR3 has 16 amino acids. V gave up 0 bases and J gave up 4 bases, with 13 bases separating them. Germline V gene lookup returns CDR1 KGHSH and CDR2 LQKENI. The CDR3 reads CASSPPELTRKNIQYF. The CDR3 DNA is TGTGCCAGCTCACCACCGGAGCTGACTAGAAAAAACATTCAGTACTTC.

The chain links TRBV19 to TRBJ2-3, with TRBD2 identical over 12 bases. The trim removed 5 bases at V and 0 bases at J, leaving 3 bases unmatched. Looked up from germline, CDR1 is LNHDA and CDR2 is SQIVND (reference sequence). The CDR3 totals 16 residues. The CDR3 loop reads CASSPGTSGSTDTQYF. The CDR3 DNA follows: TGTGCCAGTAGTCCGGGGACTAGCGGGAGCACAGATACGCAGTATTTT.

V and J are TRBV5-4 and TRBJ2-3; 7 nucleotides align to TRBD1. Trimming removed 0 bases from V and 4 bases from J; junction bases left unmatched: 2. The CDR3 loop spans 14 amino acids. The germline V gene encodes CDR1 SGHNT and CDR2 YYREEE (reference sequence). The CDR3 region has the DNA TGTGCCAGCAGCTTGGACAGGGGCGCAGATACGCAGTATTTT. Translated, it gives CASSLDRGADTQYF.

The J gene is TRBJ2-7, the V gene TRBV7-9; TRBD1 matches at 7 bases. J gave up 1 base and V 3 bases, and 6 bases lay outside the gene matches. The CDR3 totals 15 residues. Germline V lookup: CDR1 SEHNR, CDR2 FQNEAQ (reference sequence). CDR3 DNA sequence: TGTGCCAGCAGCTTCCTAGGGGGACAGTCCTACGAGCAGTACTTC. It is translated as CASSFLGGQSYEQYF.

The rearrangement uses TRBV27 and TRBJ2-7, with D possibly matching TRBD2 (6 bases). Deletions cut 5 bases from V and 5 bases from J, with 19 bases between. The length of the CDR3 is 15 residues. Germline CDR1 and CDR2: MNHEY and SMNVEV (reference sequence). The DNA for the CDR3 is TGTGCCAGCAGTCTCGCGGGACTGCGCGGGGACGAGCAGTACTTC. This codes for CASSLAGLRGDEQYF.

This clone was observed a few times. The gene calls are TRBV2 and TRBJ2-2; 8 nucleotides align to TRBD1. There are 16 residues in the CDR3. Germline assignment: CDR1 SNHLY and CDR2 FYNNEI. Unmatched junction bases numbered 11, after V lost 8 bases and J lost 3 bases. The CDR3 nucleotides read TGTGCCAGCGTTAACAGGGGGAGTGCGTACACCGGGGAGCTGTTTTTT. Protein sequence: CASVNRGSAYTGELFF.

Only one count was recorded for this clone. The genes are TRBV11-2 and TRBJ2-1; weak D call: TRBD1 (6 bases). This CDR3 spans 17 amino acids. Germline assignment: CDR1 SGHAT and CDR2 FQNNGV. V was pared by 5 bases and J by 8 bases, with 25 bases between. CDR3 protein: CASSHPGAGTLWDEQFF. DNA of the CDR3: TGTGCCAGCAGCCATCCTGGGGCCGGGACACTTTGGGATGAGCAGTTCTTC.

This chain uses TRBV28 with TRBJ2-7; 11 bases are shared with TRBD1. CDR1 MDHEN and CDR2 SYDVKM come from the germline V gene. The CDR3 is 14 amino acids. V gave up 4 bases and J gave up 3 bases; unmatched junction bases: 2. The CDR3 reads CASSWGTGGYEQYF. CDR3 DNA: TGTGCCAGCAGTTGGGGGACAGGGGGCTACGAGCAGTACTTC.

This clone occurred a few times. V is TRBV6-5 and J is TRBJ1-1; tentative D call: TRBD1 (5 bases). V dropped 6 bases and J dropped 2 bases, with 16 bases sitting between them. The CDR3 consists of 15 residues. Per the germline V gene, CDR1 is MNHEY and CDR2 is SVGAGI. CDR3 in amino acids: CASRQGGLGNTEAFF. In DNA form, the CDR3 reads TGTGCCAGCAGGCAGGGTGGGTTAGGAAACACTGAAGCTTTCTTT.

About this clone itself: The same CDR3 arises from other DNA sequences in this sample as well. This chain uses TRBV7-9 with TRBJ2-4; TRBD1 agrees at 10 bases. Germline trimming cut 4 bases from V and 0 bases from J; bases unmatched to any gene: 12. Per the germline V gene, CDR1 is SEHNR and CDR2 is FQNEAQ (reference sequence). This CDR3 has 19 amino acids. CDR3: CASSWTGTGVLLAKNIQYF. Here the CDR3 DNA reads TGTGCCAGCAGCTGGACCGGGACAGGGGTTCTCTTAGCCAAAAACATTCAGTACTTC.